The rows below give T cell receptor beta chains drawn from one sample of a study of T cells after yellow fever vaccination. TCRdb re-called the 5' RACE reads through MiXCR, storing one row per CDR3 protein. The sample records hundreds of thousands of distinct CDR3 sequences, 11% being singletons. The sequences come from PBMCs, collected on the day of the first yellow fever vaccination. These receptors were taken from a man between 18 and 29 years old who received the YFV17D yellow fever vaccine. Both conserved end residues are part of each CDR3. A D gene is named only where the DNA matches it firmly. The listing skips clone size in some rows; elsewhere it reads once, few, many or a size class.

cdr3_aa: CASSVEPYGDTEAFF
cdr3_nt: TGTGCCAGCAGCGTAGAACCCTACGGAGACACTGAAGCTTTCTTT
v_call: TRBV9
d_call: -
j_call: TRBJ1-1
cdr3_length: 15
clone_size: -

cdr3_aa: CASSLGNHNEQFF
cdr3_nt: TGTGCCAGCAGCTTGGGTAATCACAATGAGCAGTTCTTC
v_call: TRBV7-2
d_call: -
j_call: TRBJ2-1
cdr3_length: 13
clone_size: few

cdr3_aa: CASSLTVNTEAFF
cdr3_nt: TGTGCCAGCAGCTTAACCGTGAACACTGAAGCTTTCTTT
v_call: TRBV7-3
d_call: -
j_call: TRBJ1-1
cdr3_length: 13
clone_size: many

cdr3_aa: CSARGGGLNQPQHF
cdr3_nt: TGCAGTGCTAGAGGGGGAGGCCTAAATCAGCCCCAGCATTTT
v_call: TRBV20-1
d_call: -
j_call: TRBJ1-5
cdr3_length: 14
clone_size: many

cdr3_aa: CASSFLGTNTEAFF
cdr3_nt: TGCGCCAGCAGCTTTCTGGGGACTAACACTGAAGCTTTCTTT
v_call: TRBV5-1
d_call: -
j_call: TRBJ1-1
cdr3_length: 14
clone_size: -

cdr3_aa: CASSESVTGEREQFF
cdr3_nt: TGCGCCAGCAGTGAGTCGGTGACAGGGGAACGCGAGCAGTTCTTC
v_call: TRBV10-2
d_call: TRBD1
j_call: TRBJ2-1
cdr3_length: 15
clone_size: -

cdr3_aa: CASSPGQNFYEQYF
cdr3_nt: TGTGCCAGCAGCCCGGGACAGAACTTCTACGAGCAGTACTTC
v_call: TRBV6-1
d_call: TRBD1
j_call: TRBJ2-7
cdr3_length: 14
clone_size: few

cdr3_aa: CASSLQAGAQTQYF
cdr3_nt: TGTGCCAGCAGTTTACAAGCGGGGGCACAGACCCAGTACTTC
v_call: TRBV12-3/TRBV12-4
d_call: TRBD2
j_call: TRBJ2-5
cdr3_length: 14
clone_size: -

cdr3_aa: CASSRVTGNGNTIYF
cdr3_nt: TGTGCCAGCAGCCGCGTGACAGGGAATGGAAACACCATATATTTT
v_call: TRBV7-2
d_call: TRBD1
j_call: TRBJ1-3
cdr3_length: 15
clone_size: -

cdr3_aa: CASTPGTGELFF
cdr3_nt: TGTGCCAGCACCCCCGGTACCGGGGAGCTGTTTTTT
v_call: TRBV12-3/TRBV12-4
d_call: -
j_call: TRBJ2-2
cdr3_length: 12
clone_size: few

cdr3_aa: CSVEQGARYTEAFF
cdr3_nt: TGCAGCGTTGAACAGGGTGCCCGTTACACTGAAGCTTTCTTT
v_call: TRBV29-1
d_call: -
j_call: TRBJ1-1
cdr3_length: 14
clone_size: few

cdr3_aa: CASRRPSVGKNVPVQYF
cdr3_nt: TGCGCCAGCAGAAGACCCAGTGTGGGCAAGAACGTTCCGGTGCAGTACTTC
v_call: TRBV5-1
d_call: -
j_call: TRBJ2-7
cdr3_length: 17
clone_size: -

cdr3_aa: CASSLTLVDTQYF
cdr3_nt: TGTGCCAGCAGCTTAACCCTGGTAGATACGCAGTATTTT
v_call: TRBV7-2
d_call: -
j_call: TRBJ2-3
cdr3_length: 13
clone_size: many

cdr3_aa: CASSFTPGQGVAGELFF
cdr3_nt: TGTGCCAGCAGCTTTACTCCGGGACAGGGGGTCGCCGGGGAGCTGTTTTTT
v_call: TRBV7-9
d_call: TRBD1
j_call: TRBJ2-2
cdr3_length: 17
clone_size: few

cdr3_aa: CASSTSTGGGQPQHF
cdr3_nt: TGTGCCAGCAGTACCTCGACAGGGGGTGGTCAGCCCCAGCATTTT
v_call: TRBV6-5
d_call: TRBD1
j_call: TRBJ1-5
cdr3_length: 15
clone_size: -

cdr3_aa: CASSPGTGAPDTQYF
cdr3_nt: TGTGCCAGCTCACCAGGGACAGGGGCTCCAGATACGCAGTATTTT
v_call: TRBV18
d_call: TRBD1
j_call: TRBJ2-3
cdr3_length: 15
clone_size: many

cdr3_aa: CASSAGPQETQYF
cdr3_nt: TGTGCCAGCAGCGCGGGACCTCAAGAGACCCAGTACTTC
v_call: TRBV7-9
d_call: -
j_call: TRBJ2-5
cdr3_length: 13
clone_size: -

cdr3_aa: CAIGQESQETQYF
cdr3_nt: TGTGCCATCGGACAGGAAAGCCAAGAGACCCAGTACTTC
v_call: TRBV10-3
d_call: TRBD1
j_call: TRBJ2-5
cdr3_length: 13
clone_size: -

cdr3_aa: CASSEPRTQYF
cdr3_nt: TGTGCCAGCAGTGAACCCAGGACCCAGTACTTC
v_call: TRBV2
d_call: -
j_call: TRBJ2-5
cdr3_length: 11
clone_size: few

cdr3_aa: CASSLLLGGQNYGYTF
cdr3_nt: TGCGCCAGCAGCTTGCTCCTCGGCGGGCAGAACTATGGCTACACCTTC
v_call: TRBV5-1
d_call: -
j_call: TRBJ1-2
cdr3_length: 16
clone_size: -